The 14 T cell receptor beta chains below all came from one sample that was sequenced in a study of identifying expanded T cells in peripheral blood. Sequenced by immunoSEQ multiplex PCR; TCRdb stores in-frame clones only, minus some. The sample consists of approximately 120,000 clones, about 85% of them appearing once. The source material was blood. These receptors came from a person aged 18 to 70 in good health.

The chain recombines TRBV5-1 with TRBJ1-2, with 9 bases that match TRBD1. CDR1 and CDR2 (germline): SGHRS, YFSETQ. The CDR3 runs to 16 residues. J gave up 7 bases and V 4 bases, and 14 bases lay outside the gene matches. The CDR3 loop is CASSARDRAGESGYTF. The CDR3 DNA reads as TGCGCCAGCAGCGCCCGGGACAGGGCTGGGGAGAGTGGCTACACCTTC.

The chain couples TRBV4-1 to TRBJ1-5; D not resolved. Germline V gene sequence: CDR1 MGHRA, CDR2 YSYEKL. This CDR3 is 16 amino acids long. With 0 bases removed from V and 4 bases from J, the gap between germline ends came to 13 bases. The CDR3 sequence: CASSQDEGSGNQPQHF. The CDR3 coding sequence is TGCGCCAGCAGCCAAGACGAAGGAAGTGGGAATCAGCCCCAGCATTTT.

The chain carries TRBV19 and TRBJ2-3; 9 bases align to TRBD2. Germline CDR1 and CDR2: LNHDA and SQIVND (reference sequence). The CDR3 has 16 amino acids. V dropped 3 bases and J dropped 4; count of bases not matched to a gene: 8. The CDR3 is CASSILAGVAADTQYF. The CDR3 nucleotides read TGTGCCAGTAGTATCTTAGCGGGGGTTGCAGCAGATACGCAGTATTTT.

The V call is TRBV5-1, the J call TRBJ2-1; 9 nucleotides agree with TRBD1. CDR3 size: 14 residues. V gave up 7 bases and J gave up 1 base; unmatched junction bases: 3. CDR1 SGHRS and CDR2 YFSETQ come from the germline V gene. The CDR3: CASGTGNSYNEQFF. As DNA, the CDR3 is TGCGCCAGCGGGACAGGGAATTCCTACAATGAGCAGTTCTTC.

This chain uses TRBV7-2 with TRBJ1-2; D is unresolved. This CDR3 is 12 amino acids long. V was clipped by 1 base and J by 5 bases, with 5 bases between them. Per the germline V gene, CDR1 is SGHTA and CDR2 is FQGNSA. The CDR3 protein is CASSLDGYGYTF. CDR3 in DNA: TGTGCCAGCAGCTTAGATGGATATGGCTACACCTTC.

The chain links TRBV7-3 to TRBJ1-1, with D perhaps TRBD1 (6 bases). The ends were cut back, 4 bases at V and 5 bases at J, with 17 bases in the middle. CDR1 is SGHTA, CDR2 FQGTGA, per germline. The CDR3 loop spans 15 amino acids. Here the CDR3 DNA reads TGTGCCAGCAGCTCCCGAGGAGCACAGGGAACTGAAGCTTTCTTT. Amino acid sequence: CASSSRGAQGTEAFF.

CDR3 region: CASSYRDRAYEQYF. Written as DNA, the CDR3 is TGTGCCAGCAGTTACAGGGACAGGGCCTACGAGCAGTACTTC. The J gene is TRBJ2-7, the V gene TRBV6-6, with 9 bases lining up with TRBD1. This CDR3 has 14 residues. Germline trimming cut 2 bases from V and 2 bases from J; bases unmatched to any gene: 1. Looked up from germline, CDR1 is MNHNY and CDR2 is SVGAGI (reference sequence).

The chain carries TRBV5-1 and TRBJ1-3; a weak D match, TRBD1 (6 bases). The CDR3 length is 15 residues. The V gene's germline CDR1 is SGHRS and CDR2 YFSETQ. The V end lost 4 bases, the J end lost 2 bases, and 13 bases lay between the germline ends. In DNA form, the CDR3 reads TGCGCCAGCAGCCCTCACACAGGGACTGGAAACACCATATATTTT. Amino acid sequence: CASSPHTGTGNTIYF.

This chain links TRBV19 with TRBJ2-2; maybe TRBD1 (6 bases). The CDR3 sequence is 16 residues long. The V end lost 5 bases, the J end lost 1 base, and 14 bases lay between the germline ends. CDR1 LNHDA and CDR2 SQIVND come from the germline V gene (reference sequence). The CDR3 nucleotides are TGTGCCAGTAGTCCGACGGACAGCGGGAACACCGGGGAGCTGTTTTTT. It yields the protein CASSPTDSGNTGELFF.

In DNA form, the CDR3 reads TGTGCCAGCAGTTATACGACAGGGGGCGAGCAGTACTTC. Amino acid sequence: CASSYTTGGEQYF. The rearrangement joins TRBV6-6 to TRBJ2-7; 9 positions match TRBD1. V shed 3 bases and J 6 bases; nucleotides not matched to a gene: 3. Germline V gene sequence: CDR1 MNHNY, CDR2 SVGAGI (reference sequence). This CDR3 spans 13 amino acids.

This chain links TRBV6-6 with TRBJ1-5; possibly TRBD1 for D (6 bases). The V end lost 10 bases, the J end lost 0 bases, and 19 bases lay between the germline ends. This CDR3 contains 16 residues. CDR1 and CDR2 from the germline V gene are MNHNY and SVGAGI (reference sequence). The CDR3 region is CATRIQTGDSNQPQHF. Here the CDR3 DNA reads TGTGCCACACGAATCCAGACAGGAGATAGCAATCAGCCCCAGCATTTT.

Here the CDR3 DNA reads TGTGCCGTGCTAACGGGGAATCAGCCCCAGCATTTT. It is translated as CAVLTGNQPQHF. The chain combines TRBV6-1 with TRBJ1-5, with D unresolved. The germline V gene encodes CDR1 MNHNS and CDR2 SASEGT. Trimming stripped 11 bases from V and 4 bases from J, with 12 bases between. The CDR3 is 12 residues long.

The chain couples TRBV4-2 to TRBJ2-7; no reliable D call. The length of the CDR3 is 17 residues. Germline V gives CDR1 LGHNA, CDR2 YNFKEQ. Between the trimmed V and J ends, which lost 0 bases and 1 base, there was a span of 16 bases. The CDR3 sequence: CASSQESSWTMSYEQYF. Here the CDR3 DNA reads TGTGCCAGCAGCCAAGAATCGTCTTGGACGATGTCCTACGAGCAGTACTTC.

The table lists this clone with a count of one. The CDR3 nucleotides read TGTGCCAGCAGTGCCAACTTCCAGGGGACGGTTTACAATGAGCAGTTCTTC. This sequence encodes CASSANFQGTVYNEQFF. The gene calls are TRBV6-1 and TRBJ2-1; weak D call: TRBD1 (6 bases). Trimming left V 4 bases short and J 4 bases short, with 20 bases between. This CDR3 spans 17 amino acids. Germline V gives CDR1 MNHNS, CDR2 SASEGT.